This passage covers 8 T cell receptor beta chains from one sample sequenced in a study of OX40 agonist ivuxolimab in advanced cancers. Measured with immunoSEQ multiplex PCR; TCRdb has only the in-frame clones, and not every one. This sample has approximately 90,000 clones, with over 75% found just once. The specimen comprised CD4+ or CD8+ T cells sorted from blood, sampled in a trial of the OX40 agonist ivuxolimab. The source is an adult with an advanced solid tumor such as melanoma, head and neck, liver or kidney cancer.

In its sample, this clone was seen a few times. V and J are TRBV18 and TRBJ2-3, with a weak D call TRBD2 (6 bases). V was trimmed by 0 bases and J by 3 bases, leaving 13 bases between them. There are 16 residues in the CDR3. Germline V CDR1 and CDR2: KGHSH, LQKENI. The CDR3 coding sequence is TGTGCCAGCTCACCACCGGTGACCGGGAGAACAGATACGCAGTATTTT. Its translation is CASSPPVTGRTDTQYF. The variable domain in full, completed from reference TRBV18 and TRBJ2-3, reads NAGVMQNPRHLVRRRGQEARLRCSPMKGHSHVYWYRQLPEEGLKFMVYLQKENIIDESGMPKERFSAEFPKEGPSILRIQQVVRGDSAAYFCASSPPVTGRTDTQYFGPGTRLTVL.

The V call is TRBV7-9, the J call TRBJ2-3, with 7 nucleotides matching TRBD2. V gave up 5 bases and J gave up 0 bases; unmatched junction bases: 8. The CDR3 is made up of 16 amino acids. Germline values: CDR1 SEHNR, CDR2 FQNEAQ (reference sequence). Here the CDR3 DNA reads TGTGCCAGCAGCGCACCGACTAGCTCTAGCACAGATACGCAGTATTTT. It translates to CASSAPTSSSTDTQYF.

The chain couples TRBV2 to TRBJ2-4, with 10 positions matching TRBD1. The CDR3 extends over 16 amino acids. Germline CDR1 is SNHLY and CDR2 is FYNNEI. V was pared by 6 bases and J by 2 bases, with 7 bases of the junction left unmatched. The CDR3 protein is CASSGQGEESKNIQYF. For the CDR3, the DNA is TGTGCCAGCAGCGGACAGGGGGAAGAGTCCAAAAACATTCAGTACTTC.

This clone was recorded a few times. The chain employs TRBV6-6 and TRBJ2-7; D gene unclear. The CDR3 sequence is 13 residues long. V was clipped by 3 bases and J by 2 bases, with 8 bases between them. CDR1 and CDR2 (germline): MNHNY, SVGAGI (reference sequence). In DNA form, the CDR3 reads TGTGCCAGCAGTTATGACGGAACCTACGAGCAGTACTTC. Its protein is CASSYDGTYEQYF.

The chain carries TRBV28 and TRBJ1-3; D is uncertain. Germline loops: CDR1 MDHEN, CDR2 SYDVKM. V lost 2 bases and J lost 1, with 9 bases in between. The CDR3 length is 15 residues. The CDR3 sequence: CASSLRALSGNTIYF. The CDR3 region has the DNA TGTGCCAGCAGTTTAAGGGCCTTGTCTGGAAACACCATATATTTT.

The chain recombines TRBV7-2 with TRBJ2-5; D is undetermined. CDR1 and CDR2 from the germline V gene are SGHTA and FQGNSA. V was clipped by 2 bases and J by 5 bases, with 9 bases between them. CDR3 length equals 13 residues. The CDR3 DNA reads as TGTGCCAGCAGCTTAAGTCGGGCGGAGACCCAGTACTTC. It yields the protein CASSLSRAETQYF.

J is TRBJ2-1 and V is TRBV18; 7 bases are shared with TRBD2. Germline-derived CDR1 and CDR2 are KGHSH and LQKENI. The junction had 4 bases not matched to a gene; V was cut back by 3 bases and J by 5 bases. The CDR3 runs to 14 residues. CDR3 protein: CASSPTGLHNEQFF. CDR3 coding DNA: TGTGCCAGCTCACCGACGGGACTACACAATGAGCAGTTCTTC.

The chain couples TRBV4-1 to TRBJ1-2; D is uncertain. Trimming took off 3 bases at V and 4 bases at J, with 18 bases between the two ends. This CDR3 comprises 16 residues. Germline CDR1 reads MGHRA; CDR2 reads YSYEKL. CDR3 region: CASSHLLNGGRYGYTF. CDR3 in DNA: TGCGCCAGCAGCCACCTCCTAAATGGAGGGCGCTATGGCTACACCTTC.